This TCR beta chain was profiled in a study of blood T cell repertoires in COVID-19. Across the whole study: Both acute and convalescent COVID-19 samples were obtained from the United States, Italy and Spain. In each case, the material was cDNA or gDNA derived from T cells, B-cell-depleted T cells, or PBMCs.

This clone has only one observation. In the original processing: How many nucleated cells were present was estimated from reference gene primer amplification. Repertoires were generated with immunoSEQ multiplex PCR, while TCRdb's copy carries only in-frame clones and drops some. Clonal size and the V and J genes are those of that table, whereas D and trimming came from the DNA. The table shows about 110,000 clones, with around 83% occurring only once. Material: peripheral blood. This receptor was identified in a woman aged 70-85 years with acute or convalescent COVID-19.

CDR3 in DNA: TGCGCCAGCAGCTTGGCCCCGTACCAAGAGACCCAGTACTTC. Amino acid sequence: CASSLAPYQETQYF. The genes are TRBV5-1 and TRBJ2-5; D ambiguous. This CDR3 contains 14 residues. Germline loops: CDR1 SGHRS, CDR2 YFSETQ. Trimming pared 0 bases from V and 0 bases from J, leaving 6 bases between.